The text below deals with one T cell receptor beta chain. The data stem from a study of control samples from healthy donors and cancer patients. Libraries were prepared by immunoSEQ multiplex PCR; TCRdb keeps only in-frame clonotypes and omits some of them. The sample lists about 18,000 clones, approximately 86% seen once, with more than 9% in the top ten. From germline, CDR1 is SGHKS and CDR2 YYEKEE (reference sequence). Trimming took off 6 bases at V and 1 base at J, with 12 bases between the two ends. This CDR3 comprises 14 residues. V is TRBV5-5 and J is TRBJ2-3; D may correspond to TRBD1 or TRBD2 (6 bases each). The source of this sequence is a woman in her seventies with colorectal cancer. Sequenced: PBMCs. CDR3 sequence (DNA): TGTGCCAGCAACCCGAGGGGGGGCACAGATACGCAGTATTTT. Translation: CASNPRGGTDTQYF.